This T cell receptor beta chain stems from a study of blood T cell repertoires in COVID-19. Study background: Nucleic acid was either cDNA or gDNA, and it came from T cells, B-cell-depleted T cells, or PBMCs.

Participants had their cohort set by participant-reported clinical history. In the original workflow: Estimation of nucleated cell counts was performed using reference gene primer amplification. Sequencing used immunoSEQ multiplex PCR; TCRdb keeps in-frame clones, though not all of them. The V and J calls and clone size are taken from that table; D and trimming were inferred from the DNA. The sample includes some 240,000 clones, 80% to 85% of them seen just once. The CDR3 has 13 amino acids. Germline V gene lookup returns CDR1 PRHDT and CDR2 FYEKMQ (reference sequence). The V end was cut by 4 bases, the J end by 5 bases, with 9 bases between.

The sequencing input was PBMCs or T cells enriched from blood (not recorded which). The clonotype was recovered from a man aged 45-60 years who had recovered from COVID-19. The gene calls are TRBV13 and TRBJ2-1; TRBD1 is a possible D gene (6 bases). Here the CDR3 DNA reads TGTGCCAGCAGCTCTGAGGGGGACAATGAGCAGTTCTTC. It specifies CASSSEGDNEQFF.